This T cell receptor beta chain derives from a study of response to subunit inactivated influenza vaccine. Broader study findings: A suggestion made by the authors is that each seasonal influenza vaccination recruits few new T cells.

MiXCR, applied by TCRdb to the RT-PCR reads, yields one record per CDR3 protein. The top ten clones hold roughly 11% of a sample with approximately 700,000 distinct CDR3 sequences, 15% to 18% of them seen once. The ends lost 6 bases at V and 1 base at J; junction bases unmatched: 10. CDR1 and CDR2 (germline): DFQATT, SNEGSKA (reference sequence). The CDR3 runs to 16 residues. Of note for this clonotype: Its antigen is not identified.

The sequencing here drew on PBMCs from blood, taken 11 to 12 days after vaccination. The chain employs TRBV20-1 and TRBJ2-7; TRBD2 aligns across 12 bases. The sequence was obtained from a man aged 45-65 years who received an inactivated influenza vaccine. This CDR3 reads CSAKLAGGGPSYEQYF. The CDR3 DNA is TGCAGTGCCAAACTAGCGGGGGGCGGCCCATCCTACGAGCAGTACTTC.